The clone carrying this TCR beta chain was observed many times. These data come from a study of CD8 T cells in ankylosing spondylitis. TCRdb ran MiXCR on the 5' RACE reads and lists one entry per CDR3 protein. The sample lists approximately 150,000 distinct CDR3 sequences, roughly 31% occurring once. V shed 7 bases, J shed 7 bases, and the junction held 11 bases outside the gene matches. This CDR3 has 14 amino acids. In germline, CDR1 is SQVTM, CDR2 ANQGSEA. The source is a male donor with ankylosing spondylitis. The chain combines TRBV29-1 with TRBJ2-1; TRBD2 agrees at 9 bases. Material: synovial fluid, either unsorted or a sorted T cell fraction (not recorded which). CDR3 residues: CSGRGSGSLNEQFF. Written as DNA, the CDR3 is TGCAGCGGGAGAGGTAGCGGGAGTCTGAATGAGCAGTTCTTC.